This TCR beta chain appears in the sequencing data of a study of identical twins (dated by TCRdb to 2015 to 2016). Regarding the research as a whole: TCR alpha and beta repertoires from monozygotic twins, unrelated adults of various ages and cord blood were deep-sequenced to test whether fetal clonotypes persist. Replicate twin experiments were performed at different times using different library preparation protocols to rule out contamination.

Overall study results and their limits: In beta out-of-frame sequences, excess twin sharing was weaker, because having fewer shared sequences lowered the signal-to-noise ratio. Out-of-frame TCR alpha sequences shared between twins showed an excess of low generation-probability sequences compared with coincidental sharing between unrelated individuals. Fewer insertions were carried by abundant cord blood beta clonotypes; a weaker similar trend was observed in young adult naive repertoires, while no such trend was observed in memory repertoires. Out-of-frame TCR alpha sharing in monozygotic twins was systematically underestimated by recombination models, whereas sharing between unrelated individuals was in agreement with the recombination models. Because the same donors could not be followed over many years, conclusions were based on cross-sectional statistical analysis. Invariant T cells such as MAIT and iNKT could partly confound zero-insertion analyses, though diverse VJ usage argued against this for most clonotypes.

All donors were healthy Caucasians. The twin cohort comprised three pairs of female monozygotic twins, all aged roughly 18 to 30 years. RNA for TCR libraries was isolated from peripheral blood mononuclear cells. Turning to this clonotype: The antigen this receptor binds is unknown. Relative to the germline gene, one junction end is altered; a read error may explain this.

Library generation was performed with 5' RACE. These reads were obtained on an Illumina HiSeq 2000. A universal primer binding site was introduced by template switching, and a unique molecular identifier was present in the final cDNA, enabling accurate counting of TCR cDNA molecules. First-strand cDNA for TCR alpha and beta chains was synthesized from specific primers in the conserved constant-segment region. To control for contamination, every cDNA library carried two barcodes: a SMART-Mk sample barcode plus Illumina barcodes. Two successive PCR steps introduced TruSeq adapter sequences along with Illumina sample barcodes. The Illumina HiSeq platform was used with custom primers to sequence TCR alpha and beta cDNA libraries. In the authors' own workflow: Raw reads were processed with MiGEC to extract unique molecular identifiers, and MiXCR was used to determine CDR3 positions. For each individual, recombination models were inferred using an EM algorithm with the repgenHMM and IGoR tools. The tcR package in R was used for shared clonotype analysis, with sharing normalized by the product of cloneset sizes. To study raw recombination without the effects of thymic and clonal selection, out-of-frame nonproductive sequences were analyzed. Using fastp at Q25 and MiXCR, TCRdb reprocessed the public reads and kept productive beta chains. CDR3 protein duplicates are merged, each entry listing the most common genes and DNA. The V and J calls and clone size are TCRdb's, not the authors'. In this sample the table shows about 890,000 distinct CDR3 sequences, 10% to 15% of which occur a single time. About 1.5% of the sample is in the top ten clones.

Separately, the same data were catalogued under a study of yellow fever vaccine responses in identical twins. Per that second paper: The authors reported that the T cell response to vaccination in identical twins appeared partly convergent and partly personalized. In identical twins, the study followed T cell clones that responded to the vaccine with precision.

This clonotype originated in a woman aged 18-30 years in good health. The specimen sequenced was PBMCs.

CDR3 region: CSISDVRVPTDTQYF. The nucleotides read TGTTCCATCAGTGACGTTCGAGTTCCCACAGATACGCAGTATTTT. The chain joins TRBV10-3 to TRBJ2-3, with an unclear D gene assignment. The germline V gene provides CDR1 ENHRY and CDR2 SYGVKD. From its cysteine to its phenylalanine, the CDR3 spans 15 amino acids. Just the 45-base CDR3 DNA is kept, in frame starting at base 1.